This record covers a single TCR beta chain. Its cognate antigen is unknown. The PCR used 60 Vbeta and 13 Jbeta primers. Sequencing used immunoSEQ multiplex PCR; TCRdb keeps in-frame clones, though not all of them. The sample contains about 140,000 clones, about 78% of which appear only once. The source of the sample is a study of cytomegalovirus exposure and HLA in healthy donors. Whole-study findings and limits: Rarity marked most TCR sequences, yet some public TCRs occurred in many donors. The study carried out a later analysis of TCR beta sequences. It associated 15,000 to 20,000 of them with specific HLA alleles at a false discovery rate of 0.05.

Donors in the study were healthy people who gave bone marrow. The sequence derives from a man in his forties or fifties in good health and CMV-seropositive. Source material: PBMCs.

CDR3 amino acids: CASSWSSGHTDTQYF. The CDR3 DNA follows: TGTGCCAGCAGCTGGAGTAGCGGGCACACAGATACGCAGTATTTT. This sequence joins TRBV28 and TRBJ2-3, with 7 nucleotides matching TRBD2. The V gene end was trimmed by 6 bases and the J gene end by 2 bases; junction bases not matched to a gene: 8. The CDR3 covers 15 residues. Germline V gene sequence: CDR1 MDHEN, CDR2 SYDVKM.